The rows below give T cell receptor beta chains drawn from one sample of a study of CXCR3-negative and CXCR3-positive naive CD8 T cells. TCRdb reprocessed the 5' RACE reads and stores each CDR3 protein as one record, lacking DNA. Its clone listing holds 6,000 to 8,500 distinct CDR3 sequences. The sequencing sample was made of naive CXCR3- CD8+ T cells from blood. Receptors were obtained from a human donor in good health. Some clones in this sample may be carry-over from other donors' samples. The CDR3 runs from the conserved cysteine through the conserved F or W. Clone size is not always given. Where it is, it says once, few, many or a class for expanded clones.

v_gene,abundance,j_gene,CDR3aa
TRBV29-1,-,TRBJ2-1,CSAPGLAGGPYNEQFF
TRBV12-3/TRBV12-4,-,TRBJ2-5,CASSPIAEGETQYF
TRBV6-2/TRBV6-3,-,TRBJ2-1,CASSLTGGEQFF
TRBV15,medium-sized,TRBJ2-5,CATSREGTEETQYF
TRBV6-2/TRBV6-3,medium-sized,TRBJ2-1,CASSYTGSPYNEQFF
TRBV4-2,medium-sized,TRBJ2-1,CASSQDWGSEQFF
TRBV3-1,medium-sized,TRBJ2-1,CASSQDGGNEQFF
TRBV5-1,-,TRBJ2-1,CASEPNAGELYNEQFF
TRBV7-9,medium-sized,TRBJ2-1,CASSPPPLAEQFF
TRBV19,-,TRBJ2-3,CASSAHLTDTQYF
TRBV7-9,medium-sized,TRBJ1-1,CASSLDRVEAFF
TRBV29-1,-,TRBJ2-3,CSVGAGSADTQYF
TRBV20-1,medium-sized,TRBJ2-1,CSARGLAEQFF
TRBV7-6,medium-sized,TRBJ2-1,CASSLTTSGSHNEQFF
TRBV29-1,medium-sized,TRBJ1-1,CSAGGGTEAFF
TRBV9,-,TRBJ2-1,CASSAPGGVNEQFF
TRBV5-1,-,TRBJ2-7,CASSLGGIYYEQYF
TRBV15,-,TRBJ2-7,CATSSGGQSYEQYF
TRBV29-1,medium-sized,TRBJ1-2,CSVPGQAALNYGYTF
TRBV29-1,-,TRBJ1-1,CSVVLATEAFF
TRBV12-3/TRBV12-4,medium-sized,TRBJ2-7,CASSSWGYEQYF